This TCR beta chain was captured by sequencing in a study of cytomegalovirus exposure and HLA in healthy donors. Whole-study context: Tens of millions of unique TCRs, all from HLA-typed donors, were included in an early release of the data. General observations from the study: Some public TCRs appeared in many individuals, while most sequences were rare. An analysis was carried out later, and it reportedly showed fewer N-insertions in an Asian-associated ancestry cluster than the approximately 700-donor mean.

As concerns this clone: Its specificity is not known.

Primers for the PCR totalled 60 Vbeta and 13 Jbeta. Here immunoSEQ multiplex PCR was the method, and the copy in TCRdb shows in-frame clones only, minus some. Found here are 150,000 to 250,000 clones, roughly 79% of them singletons; the top ten hold about 1.9%. Germline V gene data show CDR1 as MNHNS and CDR2 as SASEGT. The CDR3 runs to 15 residues. The V end was cut by 0 bases, the J end by 1 base, with 9 bases between. The source of this sequence is a man aged 25 to 40 in good health and CMV-seronegative. Sequencing was performed on PBMCs. V gene TRBV6-1 combines with J gene TRBJ1-1; a possible D gene is TRBD1 (5 bases). The CDR3 reads CASSEAAGPNTEAFF. The CDR3 bases are TGTGCCAGCAGTGAAGCGGCGGGGCCGAACACTGAAGCTTTCTTT.